Each of the 15 T cell receptor beta chains below was sequenced from the same sample in a study of T cell responses to AZD1222 COVID-19 vaccine. Sequencing used immunoSEQ multiplex PCR; TCRdb keeps in-frame clones, though not all of them. The table includes more than 150,000 clones, approximately 94% detected once. The starting material was peripheral blood, obtained 28 days after the second AZD1222 dose. These receptors came from an adult who received the AZD1222 COVID-19 vaccine.

The chain recombines TRBV7-9 with TRBJ1-1, with D tentatively TRBD1 (6 bases). Trimming removed 10 bases from V and 0 bases from J, with 15 bases in between. Germline V gives CDR1 SEHNR, CDR2 FQNEAQ (reference sequence). The CDR3 contains 14 residues. The CDR3 reads CATRDTAMNTEAFF. CDR3 coding DNA: TGTGCCACCCGGGACACCGCCATGAACACTGAAGCTTTCTTT.

This clone appeared a single time. The genes are TRBV7-2 and TRBJ2-5, with D tentatively TRBD2 (5 bases). The V and J ends lost 0 bases and 5 bases respectively, with 10 bases between them. The CDR3 sequence is 14 residues long. Germline CDR1 is SGHTA and CDR2 is FQGNSA. In nucleotides, the CDR3 is TGTGCCAGCAGCTTAGCGGGAGCGGCGGAGACCCAGTACTTC. This encodes CASSLAGAAETQYF.

V and J are TRBV30 and TRBJ1-2; tentatively, D is TRBD1 (5 bases). V lost 0 bases to trimming and J lost 7 bases, with 15 bases between them. CDR3 length equals 14 residues. Germline loops: CDR1 GTSNPN, CDR2 SVGIG (reference sequence). The CDR3 is CAWSVGRVVGGYTF. CDR3 DNA: TGTGCCTGGAGTGTGGGCAGGGTGGTTGGTGGCTACACCTTC.

This chain links TRBV7-9 with TRBJ2-5; TRBD2 might be the D (6 bases). Looked up from germline, CDR1 is SEHNR and CDR2 is FQNEAQ (reference sequence). Deletions cut 5 bases from V and 5 bases from J, with 15 bases between. The CDR3 covers 14 residues. This CDR3 reads CASSLQEGWETQYF. CDR3 nucleotide sequence: TGTGCCAGCAGCCTTCAGGAGGGCTGGGAGACCCAGTACTTC.

This chain links TRBV4-1 with TRBJ1-5; 7 bases match TRBD1. The germline gives CDR1 MGHRA, CDR2 YSYEKL. The trim removed 0 bases at V and 4 bases at J, leaving 3 bases unmatched. The CDR3 loop spans 15 amino acids. The CDR3 reads CASSQDRTGNQPQHF. Here the CDR3 DNA reads TGCGCCAGCAGCCAAGACAGGACAGGTAATCAGCCCCAGCATTTT.

V and J are TRBV28 and TRBJ1-1; D is possibly TRBD1 (6 bases). With 3 bases removed from V and 7 bases from J, the gap between germline ends came to 18 bases. The germline V gene encodes CDR1 MDHEN and CDR2 SYDVKM. The CDR3 runs to 15 residues. This chain's CDR3 is CASSLPDRGGHEAFF. The CDR3 DNA is TGTGCCAGCAGTTTGCCGGACAGAGGAGGACATGAAGCTTTCTTT.

CDR3 protein: CASSLALPGGEAFF. CDR3 DNA: TGTGCCAGCAGCTTAGCCCTACCGGGGGGTGAAGCTTTCTTT. The rearrangement joins TRBV7-2 to TRBJ1-1; D perhaps matches TRBD1 (5 bases). Germline values: CDR1 SGHTA, CDR2 FQGNSA. Trimming stripped 0 bases from V and 7 bases from J, with 12 bases between. The CDR3 has 14 amino acids.

This chain joins TRBV3-1 (or the pseudogene TRBV3-2) and TRBJ2-1; D call uncertain. Trimming took off 1 base at V and 0 bases at J, with 7 bases between the two ends. Germline-derived CDR1 and CDR2 are LGHDT and YNNKEL (reference sequence). The CDR3 has 15 residues. Here the CDR3 reads CASSQVRVSYNEQFF. The CDR3, as DNA: TGTGCCAGCAGCCAAGTAAGGGTCTCCTACAATGAGCAGTTCTTC.

DNA of the CDR3: TGCAGCGTTGCTGGGGGCCCAGCTAACTATGGCTACACCTTC. This translates into CSVAGGPANYGYTF. The V call is TRBV29-1, the J call TRBJ1-2; tentatively, D is TRBD1 (6 bases). Deletions cut 4 bases from V and 0 bases from J, with 12 bases between. This CDR3 comprises 14 residues. The germline CDR1 and CDR2 sequences are SQVTM and ANQGSEA.

The rearrangement joins TRBV18 to TRBJ2-6; D ambiguous. Germline V gene lookup returns CDR1 KGHSH and CDR2 LQKENI. This CDR3 has 16 amino acids. The V gene lost 3 bases and the J gene lost 0 bases, with 9 bases spanning the gap. CDR3 DNA: TGTGCCAGCTCACCGGTCTCTGGCTCTGGGGCCAACGTCCTGACTTTC. The encoded protein is CASSPVSGSGANVLTF.

In regard to this clone: Other DNA sequences in this specimen translate into the identical CDR3. V usage is TRBV29-1 and J usage is TRBJ2-7; possibly TRBD1 for D (5 bases). The CDR3 runs to 13 residues. Germline V gene data show CDR1 as SQVTM and CDR2 as ANQGSEA. V gave up 1 base and J gave up 2 bases, with 9 bases separating them. The CDR3, as DNA: TGCAGCGTTGAAGGGCAGGGTGCCTACGAGCAGTACTTC. It encodes CSVEGQGAYEQYF.

This chain links TRBV19 with TRBJ2-7; 13 bases are a match to TRBD2. Germline trimming cut 3 bases from V and 4 bases from J; bases unmatched to any gene: 6. Germline CDR1 reads LNHDA; CDR2 reads SQIVND (reference sequence). The CDR3 runs to 16 residues. In DNA form, the CDR3 reads TGTGCCAGTAGTATCCCCGGGACTAGCGGGATTTACGAGCAGTACTTC. Amino acid sequence: CASSIPGTSGIYEQYF. The full variable domain, its missing parts supplied by reference TRBV19 and TRBJ2-7, is DGGITQSPKYLFRKEGQNVTLSCEQNLNHDAMYWYRQDPGQGLRLIYYSQIVNDFQKGDIAEGYSVSREKKESFPLTVTSAQKNPTAFYLCASSIPGTSGIYEQYFGPGTRLTVT.

This chain uses TRBV28 with TRBJ1-3; 7 bases agree with TRBD1. The CDR3 has 18 residues. V trimming: 3 bases; J trimming: 0 bases; junction bases outside the gene matches: 11. CDR1 and CDR2 from the germline V gene are MDHEN and SYDVKM. The CDR3 is CASSLSGTDTFSGNTIYF. Here the CDR3 DNA reads TGTGCCAGCAGTTTGTCCGGGACAGACACCTTCTCTGGAAACACCATATATTTT.

The genes are TRBV7-9 and TRBJ1-5; D is unclear. V was shortened by 3 bases and J by 6 bases, with 9 bases between the two germline ends. Germline lookup yields CDR1 SEHNR and CDR2 FQNEAQ (reference sequence). The CDR3 is made up of 13 amino acids. The CDR3 protein is CASSFGGFQPQHF. The CDR3 DNA is TGTGCCAGCAGCTTTGGTGGCTTTCAGCCCCAGCATTTT.

The chain is built from TRBV25-1 and TRBJ1-3; D gene ambiguous. The V gene's germline CDR1 is MGHDK and CDR2 SYGVNS. The CDR3 sequence is 12 residues long. Trimming cost V 8 bases and J 0 bases, with 5 bases left between them. Here the CDR3 DNA reads TGTGCCAGCGGGGTCTCTGGAAACACCATATATTTT. Translated: CASGVSGNTIYF.